This TCR beta chain stems from a study of shared clonotypes between healthy human individuals (dated by TCRdb to the early 2020s). Study-wide context: The cohort included three men and a couple of women between 18 and 49 years of age. Per donor, three plates each were used for CD4 naive and CD4 memory, two for CD8 naive, and one for CD8 memory. The study deeply sequenced blood TCR repertoires of five healthy adults to estimate repertoire size and the extent of clonotype sharing between individuals. To increase sequencing depth and limit assay-specific biases, TCR repertoire library preparation and sequencing were carried out by different laboratories using diverse techniques. Per donor, leukapheresis produced somewhere between about 0.85 and 8.9 billion PBMCs. Broad study findings and their caveats: Estimated clonotype richness was generally larger for naive than for memory subsets. Only blood was sampled, and tissue TCR repertoires likely differ from those in blood. Compared with non-shared clonotypes, the clonotypes found in all four sorted-subset donors had higher generation probabilities. When four donors were compared, the shared fraction of clonotypes was 5% to 6.5% for naive CD4, approximately 3.5% for naive CD8, 2% to 2.5% for memory CD4, and 0.4% for memory CD8. Even with the large sequencing depth, rarefaction of the sorted-subset datasets indicated that sequencing was incomplete. The genetic and exposure-history diversity represented was limited by the small number of donors. Pairwise subsampling led to the expectation that sequencing depth would affect the degree of clonotype sharing among donors.

The junction carries 13 bases between V and J, which are trimmed by 5 bases and 2 bases respectively. Its CDR3 holds 13 amino acids, cysteine through phenylalanine. The only DNA kept is the CDR3, 39 bases in frame from the first base. Reading the germline V gene (reference sequence) gives CDR1 GTSNPN and CDR2 SVGIG. CD8 naive samples were CD45RO-negative cells positively selected for CCR7, giving a CD45RA+CCR7+ population that excluded TemRA cells. The donors were healthy, HIV-negative adults who had no recently reported acute infections or vaccinations. Every donor was a Caucasian adult living in Nashville, Tennessee, USA. Blood was obtained by leukapheresis, after which PBMCs were separated by Ficoll-Histopaque density gradient centrifugation and cryopreserved in liquid nitrogen vapor phase. Analytical flow cytometry was used to check the purity and quantity of every magnetically sorted T cell population. From each sorted fraction, genomic DNA was isolated and quantified by UV absorbance on a Nanodrop 2000c.

Using the deep immunoSEQ assay, multiplex PCR amplified TCR CDR3 regions from genomic DNA. Extracted genomic DNA from each cell subset was spread evenly across all wells of several immunoSEQ 96-well plates, with each plate serving as a replicate. For sorted subsets, approximately 200 ng of genomic DNA, equivalent to 25,000 to 35,000 T cell genomes, went into each replicate PCR. Purified libraries were quantified with a Qubit 3.0 fluorometer, sized on a Bioanalyzer 2100, and re-quantified with the KAPA Library Quantification kit. Each immunoSEQ 96-well plate was sequenced on its own single-read 150-cycle Illumina NextSeq 550 flow cell. Per the original workflow: Because the immunoSEQ output included only junctional sequences and no quality scores, the filtering could not be the same as the filtering used for full-length reads. To assign V/J genes and CDR3, sequences were annotated using PyIR, a Python wrapper for IgBLAST v1.9, with IMGT germline references. Reads were filtered out if the reads had weak V/J assignments (E-value above 1e-6), no CDR3, stop codons, out-of-frame junctions, or ambiguous translated residues. V3J clonotypes were defined as sequences sharing an identical inferred V gene, J gene, and CDR3 amino acid sequence. The percentage overlap between two repertoires was calculated by dividing the number of shared unique clonotypes by the size of the smaller repertoire. Richness of each repertoire was evaluated using RTK rarefaction, the Chao1 estimator, and Recon v2.1 estimates of unobserved clonotypes. Generation probabilities were computed with OLGA for all TCRbeta clonotypes obtained by the gDNA method from a handful of donors. TCRdb mirrors the immuneACCESS table, restricted to in-frame sequences. Some clones are absent from its copies; in checked studies, under half trace to an unresolved V gene, and the reason for the others is unknown. The D gene and trimming were derived from the DNA, and the V and J assignments and clone size from that table. The sample table records 1.5 million to 2.5 million clones; about 95% of these occur just once. Of the sample, roughly 1% falls within the top ten clones.

In the case of this clone: This receptor's antigen is unknown. No quality values exist for individual bases; no much larger clone is one base distant.

This clonotype was sampled from a man aged 18 to 35 in good health. The chain was built from TRBV30 and TRBJ2-7; the D region possibly corresponds to TRBD2 (5 bases align). The sample taken for sequencing was naive CD8+ T cells sorted from blood. This specimen's cell subset or site label, per the study, means: CD45RA+CCR7+. The CDR3 region reads CAWWSGETYEQYF. The sequenced DNA: TGTGCCTGGTGGAGCGGAGAGACCTACGAGCAGTACTTC.